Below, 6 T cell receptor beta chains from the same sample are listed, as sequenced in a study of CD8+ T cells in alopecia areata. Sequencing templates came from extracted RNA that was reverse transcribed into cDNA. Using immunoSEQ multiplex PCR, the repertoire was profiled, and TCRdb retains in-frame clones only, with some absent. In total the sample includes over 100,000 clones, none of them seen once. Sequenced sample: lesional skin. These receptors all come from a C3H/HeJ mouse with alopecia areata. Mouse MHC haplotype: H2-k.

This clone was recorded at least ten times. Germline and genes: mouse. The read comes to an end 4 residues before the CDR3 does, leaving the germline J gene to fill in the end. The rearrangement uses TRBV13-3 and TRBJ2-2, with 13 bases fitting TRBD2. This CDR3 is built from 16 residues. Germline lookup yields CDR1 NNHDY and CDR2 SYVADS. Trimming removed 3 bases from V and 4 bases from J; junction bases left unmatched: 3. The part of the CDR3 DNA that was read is TGTGCCAGCAGTGCCCGGGACTGGGGGGGCACCGGG. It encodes CASSARDWGGTG. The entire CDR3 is CASSARDWGGTGQLYF.

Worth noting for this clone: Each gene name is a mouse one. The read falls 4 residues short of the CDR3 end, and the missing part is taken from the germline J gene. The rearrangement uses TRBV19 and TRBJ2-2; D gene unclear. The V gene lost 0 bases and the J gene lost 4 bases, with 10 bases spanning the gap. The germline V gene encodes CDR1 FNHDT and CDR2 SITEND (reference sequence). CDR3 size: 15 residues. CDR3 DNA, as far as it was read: TGTGCCAGCAGTATAGGGGGAGAGGGCACCGGG. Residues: CASSIGGEGTG. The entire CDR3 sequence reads CASSIGGEGTGQLYF.

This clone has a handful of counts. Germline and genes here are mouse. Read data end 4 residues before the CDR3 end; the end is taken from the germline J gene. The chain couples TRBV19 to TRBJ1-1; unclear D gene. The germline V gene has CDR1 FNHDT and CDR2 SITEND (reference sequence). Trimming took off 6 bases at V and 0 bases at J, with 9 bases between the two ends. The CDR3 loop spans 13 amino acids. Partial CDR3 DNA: TGTGCCAGCACCCTACAGACAAACACA. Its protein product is CASTLQTNT. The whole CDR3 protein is CASTLQTNTEVFF. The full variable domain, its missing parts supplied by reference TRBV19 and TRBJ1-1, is GGIITQTPKFLIGQEGQKLTLKCQQNFNHDTMYWYRQDSGKGLRLIYYSITENDLQKGDLSEGYDASREKKSSFSLTVTSAQKNEMAVFLCASTLQTNTEVFFGKGTRLTVV.

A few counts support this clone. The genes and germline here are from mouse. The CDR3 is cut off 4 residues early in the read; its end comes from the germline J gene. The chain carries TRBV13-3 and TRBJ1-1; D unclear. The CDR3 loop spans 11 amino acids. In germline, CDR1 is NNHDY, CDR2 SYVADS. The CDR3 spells CASSPLTEVFF. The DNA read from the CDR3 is TGTGCCAGCAGTCCTCTGACA.

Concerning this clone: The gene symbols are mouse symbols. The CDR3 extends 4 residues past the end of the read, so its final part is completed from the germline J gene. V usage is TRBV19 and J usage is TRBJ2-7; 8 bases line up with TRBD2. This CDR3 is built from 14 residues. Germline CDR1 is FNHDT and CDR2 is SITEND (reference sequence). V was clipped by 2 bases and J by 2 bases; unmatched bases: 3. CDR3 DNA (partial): TGTGCCAGCAGTATGACTGGGGTTACCTAT. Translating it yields CASSMTGVTY. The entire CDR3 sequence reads CASSMTGVTYEQYF. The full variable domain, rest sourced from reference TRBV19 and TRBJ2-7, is GGIITQTPKFLIGQEGQKLTLKCQQNFNHDTMYWYRQDSGKGLRLIYYSITENDLQKGDLSEGYDASREKKSSFSLTVTSAQKNEMAVFLCASSMTGVTYEQYFGPGTRLTVL.

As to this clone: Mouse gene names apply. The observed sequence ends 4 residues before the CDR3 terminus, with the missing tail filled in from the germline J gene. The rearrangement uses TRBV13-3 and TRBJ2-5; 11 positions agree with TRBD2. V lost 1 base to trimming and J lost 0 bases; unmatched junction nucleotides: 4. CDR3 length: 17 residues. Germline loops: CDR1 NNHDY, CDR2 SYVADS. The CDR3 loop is CASSDPGTGGNQDTQYF. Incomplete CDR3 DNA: TGTGCCAGCAGTGATCCCGGGACTGGGGGTAACCAAGAC. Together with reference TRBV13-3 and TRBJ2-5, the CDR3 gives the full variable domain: EAAVTQSPRSKVAVTGGKVTLSCHQTNNHDYMYWYRQDTGHGLRLIHYSYVADSTEKGDIPDGYKASRPSQENFSLILELASLSQTAVYFCASSDPGTGGNQDTQYFGPGTRLLVL.